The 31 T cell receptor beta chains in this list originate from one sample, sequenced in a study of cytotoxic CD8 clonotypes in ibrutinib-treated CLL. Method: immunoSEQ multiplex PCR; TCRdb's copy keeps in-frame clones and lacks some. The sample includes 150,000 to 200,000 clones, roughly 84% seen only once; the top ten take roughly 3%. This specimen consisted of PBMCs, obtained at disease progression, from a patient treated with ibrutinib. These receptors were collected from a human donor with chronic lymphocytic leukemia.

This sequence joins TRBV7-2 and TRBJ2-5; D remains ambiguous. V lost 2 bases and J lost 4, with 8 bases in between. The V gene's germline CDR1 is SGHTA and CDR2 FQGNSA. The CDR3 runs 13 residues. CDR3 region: CASSLMRLETQYF. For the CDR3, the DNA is TGTGCCAGCAGCTTAATGAGACTAGAGACCCAGTACTTC.

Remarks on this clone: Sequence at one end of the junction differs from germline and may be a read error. The CDR3 region has the DNA TGTGCTAGCAGTCATGGCCCAGACAATGAGCAGTTCTTC. Its translation is CASSHGPDNEQFF. V gene TRBV7-7 combines with J gene TRBJ2-1, with D hard to call. Germline V gene sequence: CDR1 SSHAT, CDR2 FNYEAQ (reference sequence). This CDR3 is built from 13 residues.

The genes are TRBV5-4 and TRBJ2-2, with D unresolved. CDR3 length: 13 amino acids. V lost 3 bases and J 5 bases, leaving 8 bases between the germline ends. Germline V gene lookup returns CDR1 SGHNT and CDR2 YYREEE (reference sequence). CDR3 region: CASSSPRTGELFF. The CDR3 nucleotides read TGTGCCAGCAGCTCTCCGAGGACCGGGGAGCTGTTTTTT.

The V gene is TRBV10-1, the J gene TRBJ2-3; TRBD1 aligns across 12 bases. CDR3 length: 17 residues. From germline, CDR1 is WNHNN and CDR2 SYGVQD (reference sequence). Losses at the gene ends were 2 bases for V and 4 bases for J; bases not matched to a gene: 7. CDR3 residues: CASSEVLGQGASDTQYF. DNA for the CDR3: TGCGCCAGCAGTGAGGTGCTGGGACAGGGGGCGTCAGATACGCAGTATTTT.

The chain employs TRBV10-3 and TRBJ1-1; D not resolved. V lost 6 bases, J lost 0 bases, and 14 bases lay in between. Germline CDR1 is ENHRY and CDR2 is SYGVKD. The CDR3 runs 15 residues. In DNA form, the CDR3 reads TGTGCCATCAGGGCCCTGGAGGTAATGAACACTGAAGCTTTCTTT. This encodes CAIRALEVMNTEAFF.

CDR3 nucleotides: TGCAGCGTTGAGGGGACGGCCTCCTACGAGCAGTACTTC. Translated, it gives CSVEGTASYEQYF. The chain couples TRBV29-1 to TRBJ2-7, with D perhaps matching TRBD1 or TRBD2 (5 bases each). In germline, CDR1 is SQVTM, CDR2 ANQGSEA. V was clipped by 3 bases and J by 0 bases, with 9 bases between them. This CDR3 is built from 13 residues.

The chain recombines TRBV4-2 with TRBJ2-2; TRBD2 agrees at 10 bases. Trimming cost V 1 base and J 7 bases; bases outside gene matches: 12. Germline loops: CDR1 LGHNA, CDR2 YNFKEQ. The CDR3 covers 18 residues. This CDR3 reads CASSQGEVAGGRGGELFF. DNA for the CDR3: TGTGCCAGCAGCCAAGGGGAGGTAGCGGGAGGTCGAGGCGGGGAGCTGTTTTTT.

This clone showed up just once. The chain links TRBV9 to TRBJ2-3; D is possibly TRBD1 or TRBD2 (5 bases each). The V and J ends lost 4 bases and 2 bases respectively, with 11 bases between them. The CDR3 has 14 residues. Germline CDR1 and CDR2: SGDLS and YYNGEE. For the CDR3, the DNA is TGTGCCAGCAGCCTAGCAGGGAACACAGATACGCAGTATTTT. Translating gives CASSLAGNTDTQYF.

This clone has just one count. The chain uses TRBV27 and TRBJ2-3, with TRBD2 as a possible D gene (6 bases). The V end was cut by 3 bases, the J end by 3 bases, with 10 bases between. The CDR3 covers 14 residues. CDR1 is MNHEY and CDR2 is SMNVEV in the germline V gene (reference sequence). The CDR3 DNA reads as TGTGCCAGCAGTTTCGGAGGGTTTACAGATACGCAGTATTTT. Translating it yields CASSFGGFTDTQYF.

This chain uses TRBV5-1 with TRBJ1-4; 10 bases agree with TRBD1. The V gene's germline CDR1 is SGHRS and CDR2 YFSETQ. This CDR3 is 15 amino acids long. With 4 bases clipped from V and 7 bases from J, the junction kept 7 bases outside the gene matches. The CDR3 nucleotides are TGCGCCAGCAGCCTGGGGACAGGGGATAGTGAAAAACTGTTTTTT. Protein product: CASSLGTGDSEKLFF.

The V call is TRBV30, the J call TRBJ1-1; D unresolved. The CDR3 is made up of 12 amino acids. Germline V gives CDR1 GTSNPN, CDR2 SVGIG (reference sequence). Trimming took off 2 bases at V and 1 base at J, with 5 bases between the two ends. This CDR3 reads CAWSQSNTEAFF. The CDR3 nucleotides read TGTGCCTGGAGTCAGTCGAACACTGAAGCTTTCTTT. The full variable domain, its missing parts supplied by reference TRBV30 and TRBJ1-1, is SQTIHQWPATLVQPVGSPLSLECTVEGTSNPNLYWYRQAAGRGLQLLFYSVGIGQISSEVPQNLSASRPQDRQFILSSKKLLLSDSGFYLCAWSQSNTEAFFGQGTRLTVV.

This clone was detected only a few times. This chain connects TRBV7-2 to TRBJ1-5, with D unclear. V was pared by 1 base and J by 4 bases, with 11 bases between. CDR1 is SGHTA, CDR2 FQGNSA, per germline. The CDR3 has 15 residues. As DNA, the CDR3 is TGTGCCAGCAGCTTAGACCCACTCGCAAATCAGCCCCAGCATTTT. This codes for CASSLDPLANQPQHF.

CDR3 sequence reads: CASSLGVPLGYTEAFF. Written as DNA, the CDR3 is TGTGCCAGCAGTTTAGGCGTCCCTTTGGGGTACACTGAAGCTTTCTTT. The V gene is TRBV27, the J gene TRBJ1-1; D is unclear. CDR3 length equals 16 residues. Germline V gene sequence: CDR1 MNHEY, CDR2 SMNVEV (reference sequence). The V end lost 2 bases, the J end lost 3 bases, and 16 bases lay between the germline ends.

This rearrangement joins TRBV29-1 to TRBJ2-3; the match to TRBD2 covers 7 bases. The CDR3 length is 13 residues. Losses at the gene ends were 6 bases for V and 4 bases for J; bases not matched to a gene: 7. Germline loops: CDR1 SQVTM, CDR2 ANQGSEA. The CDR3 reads CSVGTIPPDTQYF. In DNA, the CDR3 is TGCAGCGTCGGGACTATCCCGCCAGATACGCAGTATTTT.

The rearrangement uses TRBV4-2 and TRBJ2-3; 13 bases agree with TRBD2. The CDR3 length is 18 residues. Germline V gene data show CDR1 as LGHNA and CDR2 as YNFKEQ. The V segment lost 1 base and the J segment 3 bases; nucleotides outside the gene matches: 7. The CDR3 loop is CASSQVGRTSGSTDTQYF. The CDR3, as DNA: TGTGCCAGCAGCCAAGTGGGGAGGACTAGCGGGAGTACAGATACGCAGTATTTT.

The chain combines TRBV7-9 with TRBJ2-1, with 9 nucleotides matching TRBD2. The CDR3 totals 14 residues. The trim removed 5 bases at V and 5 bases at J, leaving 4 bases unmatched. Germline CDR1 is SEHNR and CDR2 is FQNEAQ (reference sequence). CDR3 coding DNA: TGTGCCAGCAGCCCTCGACTAGCGGACAATGAGCAGTTCTTC. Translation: CASSPRLADNEQFF.

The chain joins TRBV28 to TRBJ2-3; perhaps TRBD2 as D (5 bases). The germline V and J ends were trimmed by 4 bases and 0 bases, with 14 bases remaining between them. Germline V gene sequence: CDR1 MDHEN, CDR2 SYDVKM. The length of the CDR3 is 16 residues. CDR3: CASSSHSSSSTDTQYF. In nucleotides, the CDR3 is TGTGCCAGCAGTTCACATTCTAGCAGTAGCACAGATACGCAGTATTTT.

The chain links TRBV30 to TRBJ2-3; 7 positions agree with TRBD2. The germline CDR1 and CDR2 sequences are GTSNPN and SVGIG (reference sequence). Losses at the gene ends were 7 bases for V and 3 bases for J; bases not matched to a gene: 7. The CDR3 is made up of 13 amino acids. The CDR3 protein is CALGREQTDTQYF. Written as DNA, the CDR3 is TGTGCCTTGGGGCGGGAGCAGACAGATACGCAGTATTTT.

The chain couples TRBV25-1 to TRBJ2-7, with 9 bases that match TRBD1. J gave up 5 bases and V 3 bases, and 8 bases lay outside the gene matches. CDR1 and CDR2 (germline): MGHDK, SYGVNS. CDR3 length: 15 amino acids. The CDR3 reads CASSEWGTGYHEQYF. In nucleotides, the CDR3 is TGTGCCAGCAGTGAGTGGGGGACAGGGTACCACGAGCAGTACTTC.

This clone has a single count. The CDR3, as DNA: TGTGCCAGCAGCGGGACTAGCGGGAGGTACGAGCAGTACTTC. It specifies CASSGTSGRYEQYF. The V and J genes are TRBV2 and TRBJ2-7; TRBD2 agrees at 15 bases. With V trimmed by 6 bases and J by 4 bases, 1 base remained unmatched. In germline, CDR1 is SNHLY, CDR2 FYNNEI. CDR3 length: 14 amino acids. The full variable domain, its missing parts supplied by reference TRBV2 and TRBJ2-7, is EPEVTQTPSHQVTQMGQEVILRCVPISNHLYFYWYRQILGQKVEFLVSFYNNEISEKSEIFDDQFSVERPDGSNFTLKIRSTKLEDSAMYFCASSGTSGRYEQYFGPGTRLTVT.

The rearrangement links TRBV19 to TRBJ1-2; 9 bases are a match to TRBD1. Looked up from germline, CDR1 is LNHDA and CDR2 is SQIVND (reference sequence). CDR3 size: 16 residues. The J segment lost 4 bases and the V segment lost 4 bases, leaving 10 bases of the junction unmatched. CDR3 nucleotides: TGTGCCAGTAGTACAAGGACAGGGGAAGGAGGCTATGGCTACACCTTC. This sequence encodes CASSTRTGEGGYGYTF.

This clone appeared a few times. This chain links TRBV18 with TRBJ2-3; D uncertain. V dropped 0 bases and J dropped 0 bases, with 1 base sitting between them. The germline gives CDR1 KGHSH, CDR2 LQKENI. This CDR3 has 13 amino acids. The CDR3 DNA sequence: TGTGCCAGCTCACCACCTAGCACAGATACGCAGTATTTT. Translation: CASSPPSTDTQYF.

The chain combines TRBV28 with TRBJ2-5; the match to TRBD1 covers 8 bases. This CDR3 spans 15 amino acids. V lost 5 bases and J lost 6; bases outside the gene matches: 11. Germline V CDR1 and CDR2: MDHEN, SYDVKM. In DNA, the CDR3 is TGTGCCAGCAGTGGGACGGGACAGGTCGAGCAGACCCAGTACTTC. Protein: CASSGTGQVEQTQYF. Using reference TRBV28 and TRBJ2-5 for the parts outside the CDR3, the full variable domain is DVKVTQSSRYLVKRTGEKVFLECVQDMDHENMFWYRQDPGLGLRLIYFSYDVKMKEKGDIPEGYSVSREKKERFSLILESASTNQTSMYLCASSGTGQVEQTQYFGPGTRLLVL.

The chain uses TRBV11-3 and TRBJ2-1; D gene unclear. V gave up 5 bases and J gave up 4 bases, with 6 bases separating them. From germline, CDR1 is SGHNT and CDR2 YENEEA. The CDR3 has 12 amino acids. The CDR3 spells CASSPIYNEQFF. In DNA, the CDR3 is TGTGCCAGCAGCCCCATTTACAATGAGCAGTTCTTC.

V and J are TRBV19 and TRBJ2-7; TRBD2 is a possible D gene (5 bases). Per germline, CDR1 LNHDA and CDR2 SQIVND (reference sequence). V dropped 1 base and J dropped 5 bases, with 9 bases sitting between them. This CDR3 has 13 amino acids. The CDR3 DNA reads TGTGCCAGTAGTATAGTAACGGGGAACGAGCAGTACTTC. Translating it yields CASSIVTGNEQYF.

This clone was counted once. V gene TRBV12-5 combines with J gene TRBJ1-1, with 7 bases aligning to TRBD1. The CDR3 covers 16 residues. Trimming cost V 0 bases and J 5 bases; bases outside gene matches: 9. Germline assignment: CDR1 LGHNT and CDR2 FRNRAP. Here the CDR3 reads CASGLVLGRGRTEAFF. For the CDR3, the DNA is TGTGCTAGTGGTTTGGTACTAGGCAGGGGGAGAACTGAAGCTTTCTTT.

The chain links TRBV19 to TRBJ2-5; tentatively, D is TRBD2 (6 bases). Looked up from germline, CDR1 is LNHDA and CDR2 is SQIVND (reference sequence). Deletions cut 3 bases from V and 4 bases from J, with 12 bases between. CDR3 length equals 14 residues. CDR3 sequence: CASSIPQGGETQYF. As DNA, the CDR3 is TGTGCCAGTAGTATTCCCCAGGGAGGAGAGACCCAGTACTTC.

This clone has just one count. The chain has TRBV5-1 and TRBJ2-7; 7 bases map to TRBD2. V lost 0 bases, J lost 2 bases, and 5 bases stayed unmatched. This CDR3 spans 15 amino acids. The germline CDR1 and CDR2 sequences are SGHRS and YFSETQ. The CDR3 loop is CASSLGGRGTYEQYF. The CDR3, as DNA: TGCGCCAGCAGCTTGGGTGGGAGGGGTACCTACGAGCAGTACTTC.

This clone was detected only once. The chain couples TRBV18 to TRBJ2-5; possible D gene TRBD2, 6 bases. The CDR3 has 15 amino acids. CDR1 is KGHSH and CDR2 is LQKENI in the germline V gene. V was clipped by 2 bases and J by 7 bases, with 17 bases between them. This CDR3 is CASSPASDIGVTQYF. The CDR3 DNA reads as TGTGCCAGCTCACCAGCTAGCGATATAGGAGTGACCCAGTACTTC.

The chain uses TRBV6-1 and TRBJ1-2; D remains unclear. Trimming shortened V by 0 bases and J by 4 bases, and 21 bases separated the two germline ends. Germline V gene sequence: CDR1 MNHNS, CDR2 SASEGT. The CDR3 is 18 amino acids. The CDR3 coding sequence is TGTGCCAGCAGTGAAGCGGGAGACTCGGGGAGTCGATCCTATGGCTACACCTTC. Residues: CASSEAGDSGSRSYGYTF.

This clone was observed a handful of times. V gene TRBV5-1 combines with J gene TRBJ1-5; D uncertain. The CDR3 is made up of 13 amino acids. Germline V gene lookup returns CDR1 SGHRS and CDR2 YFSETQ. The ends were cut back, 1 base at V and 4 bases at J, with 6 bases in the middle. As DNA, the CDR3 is TGCGCCAGCAGCTTGTCTGAGAATCAGCCCCAGCATTTT. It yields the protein CASSLSENQPQHF. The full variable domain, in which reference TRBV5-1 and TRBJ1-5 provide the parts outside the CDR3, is KAGVTQTPRYLIKTRGQQVTLSCSPISGHRSVSWYQQTPGQGLQFLFEYFSETQRNKGNFPGRFSGRQFSNSRSEMNVSTLELGDSALYLCASSLSENQPQHFGDGTRLSIL.